The sequence of this T cell receptor beta chain was determined in a study of radiotherapy plus CTLA-4 blockade in lung cancer. About the research overall: Objective response was observed in around a sixth of patients, and disease control in 30% to 40%.

Concerning this clone itself: Its antigen is unknown.

The study's findings and limits: According to reports, early shifts in blood T cell clones, alongside interferon-beta, forecast response most accurately. Expansion of tumor-derived TCR clones was observed in blood after radiotherapy plus ipilimumab.

The V and J ends lost 4 bases and 3 bases respectively, with 13 bases between them. CDR3 length: 14 amino acids. From germline, CDR1 is SNHLY and CDR2 FYNNEI. The table came from immunoSEQ multiplex PCR; TCRdb's copy has only in-frame clones and leaves some out. The profile shows roughly 32,000 clones, roughly four fifths of them singletons. This specimen was peripheral blood, taken from a patient treated with radiotherapy plus ipilimumab. This TCR was sampled from a human donor with non-small cell lung cancer that progressed on radiotherapy plus ipilimumab. V is TRBV2 and J is TRBJ2-7, with D tentatively TRBD2 (6 bases). The DNA of the CDR3 is TGTGCCAGCAGTGGGACGGGGGTACTCTACGAGCAGTACTTC. This encodes CASSGTGVLYEQYF.